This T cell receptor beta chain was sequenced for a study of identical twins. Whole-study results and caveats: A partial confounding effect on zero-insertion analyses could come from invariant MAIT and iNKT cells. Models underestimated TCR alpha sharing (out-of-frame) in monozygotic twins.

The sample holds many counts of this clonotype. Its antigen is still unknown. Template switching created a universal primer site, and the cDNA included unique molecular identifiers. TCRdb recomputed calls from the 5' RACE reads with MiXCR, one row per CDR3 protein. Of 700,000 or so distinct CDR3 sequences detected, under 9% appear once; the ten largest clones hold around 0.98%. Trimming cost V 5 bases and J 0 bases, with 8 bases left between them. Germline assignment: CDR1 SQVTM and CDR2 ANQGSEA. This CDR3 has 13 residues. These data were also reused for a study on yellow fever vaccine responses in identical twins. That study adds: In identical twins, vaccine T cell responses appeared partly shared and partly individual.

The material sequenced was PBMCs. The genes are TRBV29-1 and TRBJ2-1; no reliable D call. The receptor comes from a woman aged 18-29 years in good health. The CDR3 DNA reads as TGCAGCGTTAGGGAAAGCTCCTACAATGAGCAGTTCTTC. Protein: CSVRESSYNEQFF.